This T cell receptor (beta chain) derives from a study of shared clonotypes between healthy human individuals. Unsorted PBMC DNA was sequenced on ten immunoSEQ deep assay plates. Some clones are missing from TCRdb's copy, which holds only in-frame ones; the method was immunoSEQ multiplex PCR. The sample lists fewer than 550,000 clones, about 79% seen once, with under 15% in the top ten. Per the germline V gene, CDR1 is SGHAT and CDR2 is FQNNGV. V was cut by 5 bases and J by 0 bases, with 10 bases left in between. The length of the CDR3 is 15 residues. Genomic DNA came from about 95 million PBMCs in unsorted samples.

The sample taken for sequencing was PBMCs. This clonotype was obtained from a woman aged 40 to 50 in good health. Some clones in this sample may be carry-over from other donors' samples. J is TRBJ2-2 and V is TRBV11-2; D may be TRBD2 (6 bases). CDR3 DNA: TGTGCCAGCAGCCGCGGGGTTGCGAACACCGGGGAGCTGTTTTTT. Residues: CASSRGVANTGELFF. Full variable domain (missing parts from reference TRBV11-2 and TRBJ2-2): EAGVAQSPRYKIIEKRQSVAFWCNPISGHATLYWYQQILGQGPKLLIQFQNNGVVDDSQLPKDRFSAERLKGVDSTLKIQPAKLEDSAVYLCASSRGVANTGELFFGEGSRLTVL.